These 19 T cell receptor beta chains originate from one sample sequenced in a study of beta chain features in type 1 diabetes. These receptors lack a known antigen. Investigators reverse transcribed all isolated RNA, so they sequenced expressed TCRB transcripts. The assay was immunoSEQ multiplex PCR, and TCRdb's table has in-frame clones only and misses some. This table holds 500,000 to 800,000 clones, approximately 13% found once. Study results and limitations: All four CD4+ subsets from Type 1 diabetes patients carried moderately but significantly shorter TCRB CDR3s.

Sequencing was performed on naive CD4+ T cells from blood. These receptor sequences come from a man aged 25-45 years with type 1 diabetes.

The chain is built from TRBV5-4 and TRBJ2-2; D could derive from TRBD1 or TRBD2 (5 bases each). V lost 5 bases and J 4 bases, leaving 15 bases between the germline ends. The length of the CDR3 is 15 residues. Germline V gene lookup returns CDR1 SGHNT and CDR2 YYREEE (reference sequence). The CDR3 nucleotides read TGTGCCAGCAGTTCCGGGACCGACGCCACCGGGGAGCTGTTTTTT. It yields the protein CASSSGTDATGELFF.

This clone was seen more than once but under ten times. The chain joins TRBV14 to TRBJ2-6; D remains unclear. CDR3 size: 16 residues. V gave up 1 base and J gave up 0 bases, with 7 bases separating them. CDR1 is SGHDN, CDR2 FVKESK, per germline. CDR3 protein: CASSQVRSSGANVLTF. The CDR3 DNA is TGTGCCAGCAGCCAAGTGCGCAGCTCTGGGGCCAACGTCCTGACTTTC.

The rearrangement uses TRBV2 and TRBJ1-2, with a possible D match to TRBD1 (5 bases). Germline CDR1 reads SNHLY; CDR2 reads FYNNEI. V was shortened by 4 bases and J by 4 bases, with 10 bases between the two germline ends. The CDR3 is made up of 13 amino acids. CDR3 amino acids: CASSAGGTYGYTF. CDR3 nucleotides: TGTGCCAGCAGTGCGGGGGGAACCTATGGCTACACCTTC.

This clone came up a few times. The chain employs TRBV13 and TRBJ2-6; D remains unclear. The length of the CDR3 is 15 residues. Germline assignment: CDR1 PRHDT and CDR2 FYEKMQ (reference sequence). Trimming left V 4 bases short and J 0 bases short, with 7 bases between. CDR3 amino acids: CASSSRTSGANVLTF. Written as DNA, the CDR3 is TGTGCCAGCAGCTCTCGAACCTCTGGGGCCAACGTCCTGACTTTC.

The table lists this clone with a few counts. The V gene is TRBV25-1, the J gene TRBJ2-3; the D call may be TRBD1 or TRBD2 (5 bases each). Looked up from germline, CDR1 is MGHDK and CDR2 is SYGVNS. CDR3 length equals 15 residues. The V and J ends lost 2 bases and 0 bases respectively, with 9 bases between them. The CDR3 loop reads CASSEEGSSTDTQYF. In DNA, the CDR3 is TGTGCCAGCAGTGAAGAGGGGAGTAGCACAGATACGCAGTATTTT.

CDR3: CASSLEWDRTYEQYF. The CDR3 DNA is TGTGCCAGCAGCTTAGAATGGGACAGAACCTACGAGCAGTACTTC. This chain uses TRBV11-2 with TRBJ2-7, with 7 positions matching TRBD1. This CDR3 region has 15 residues. Germline V CDR1 and CDR2: SGHAT, FQNNGV. V gave up 0 bases and J gave up 2 bases; unmatched junction bases: 4. The variable domain in full, with the rest retrieved from reference TRBV11-2 and TRBJ2-7, is EAGVAQSPRYKIIEKRQSVAFWCNPISGHATLYWYQQILGQGPKLLIQFQNNGVVDDSQLPKDRFSAERLKGVDSTLKIQPAKLEDSAVYLCASSLEWDRTYEQYFGPGTRLTVT.

The table lists this clone with a few counts. The chain is built from TRBV5-4 and TRBJ1-2, with 9 bases that match TRBD1. Per the germline V gene, CDR1 is SGHNT and CDR2 is YYREEE (reference sequence). J gave up 3 bases and V 2 bases, and 8 bases lay outside the gene matches. CDR3 length: 16 amino acids. The CDR3 reads CASSFLTGGADYGYTF. CDR3 nucleotides: TGTGCCAGCAGCTTCCTTACAGGGGGCGCCGACTATGGCTACACCTTC.

This clone was counted between two and nine times. The chain recombines TRBV9 with TRBJ2-7; TRBD1 matches 9 bases. V shed 4 bases, J shed 5 bases, and the junction held 7 bases outside the gene matches. The CDR3 is 14 residues long. The germline gives CDR1 SGDLS, CDR2 YYNGEE. CDR3 nucleotides: TGTGCCAGCAGCCCGGGACAGGGTAACAACGAGCAGTACTTC. It specifies CASSPGQGNNEQYF. Full variable domain (rest looked up from reference TRBV9 and TRBJ2-7): DSGVTQTPKHLITATGQRVTLRCSPRSGDLSVYWYQQSLDQGLQFLIQYYNGEERAKGNILERFSAQQFPDLHSELNLSSLELGDSALYFCASSPGQGNNEQYFGPGTRLTVT.

Only a few counts were recorded for this clone. This sample includes further DNA sequences coding for the same CDR3. The J gene is TRBJ2-7, the V gene TRBV14; D not certain. Germline assignment: CDR1 SGHDN and CDR2 FVKESK. The CDR3 runs to 12 residues. V was pared by 2 bases and J by 1 base, with 3 bases between. The CDR3 spells CASSQSSYEQYF. The CDR3 region has the DNA TGTGCCAGCAGCCAATCTTCCTACGAGCAGTACTTC.

V and J are TRBV11-3 and TRBJ2-3; D is possibly TRBD2 (5 bases). This CDR3 is built from 17 residues. Germline V gene lookup returns CDR1 SGHNT and CDR2 YENEEA. With 1 base removed from V and 5 bases from J, the gap between germline ends came to 19 bases. CDR3 sequence (DNA): TGTGCCAGCAGCTTAGTCTGGACTGAGGTCAGGCAAGATACGCAGTATTTT. Translating gives CASSLVWTEVRQDTQYF.

This clone was seen a handful of times. This sequence joins TRBV29-1 and TRBJ2-2; unclear D gene. Trimming shortened V by 5 bases and J by 1 base, and 8 bases separated the two germline ends. Germline CDR1 and CDR2: SQVTM and ANQGSEA. The CDR3 covers 13 residues. The DNA for the CDR3 is TGCAGCGTTCCCGTCGTGAACACCGGGGAGCTGTTTTTT. It is translated as CSVPVVNTGELFF.

The rearrangement joins TRBV11-2 to TRBJ2-1; the match to TRBD1 covers 10 bases. The CDR3 runs 15 residues. Germline lookup yields CDR1 SGHAT and CDR2 FQNNGV. V was clipped by 5 bases and J by 16 bases; unmatched bases: 17. CDR3 amino acids: CASSDNSKNRDRGFF. The CDR3 DNA sequence: TGTGCCAGCAGCGACAACTCTAAAAACCGGGACAGGGGATTCTTC.

This clone was seen only a few times. V usage is TRBV2 and J usage is TRBJ2-7; TRBD1 matches at 8 bases. The germline V gene has CDR1 SNHLY and CDR2 FYNNEI. The ends lost 4 bases at V and 2 bases at J; junction bases unmatched: 10. The CDR3 spans 16 residues. CDR3 nucleotide sequence: TGTGCCAGCAGTGGGAGGTGGACAGGGTCCCCCTACGAGCAGTACTTC. Protein sequence: CASSGRWTGSPYEQYF. Full variable domain (outside the CDR3, taken from reference TRBV2 and TRBJ2-7): EPEVTQTPSHQVTQMGQEVILRCVPISNHLYFYWYRQILGQKVEFLVSFYNNEISEKSEIFDDQFSVERPDGSNFTLKIRSTKLEDSAMYFCASSGRWTGSPYEQYFGPGTRLTVT.

The table lists this clone with a few counts. The rearrangement joins TRBV28 to TRBJ2-3; a weak D match, TRBD1 (5 bases). The CDR3 consists of 13 residues. Germline V CDR1 and CDR2: MDHEN, SYDVKM. Between the trimmed V and J ends, which lost 6 bases and 7 bases, there was a span of 14 bases. CDR3 sequence: CASSTRVLNTQYF. The CDR3 region has the DNA TGTGCCAGCAGCACCAGGGTTTTGAATACGCAGTATTTT.

The chain joins TRBV30 to TRBJ1-4; no clear D gene. The germline gives CDR1 GTSNPN, CDR2 SVGIG (reference sequence). This CDR3 comprises 15 residues. V was trimmed by 1 base and J by 0 bases, leaving 9 bases between them. CDR3 in DNA: TGTGCCTGGAGTGCAAGAGTTGCAACTAATGAAAAACTGTTTTTT. Protein sequence: CAWSARVATNEKLFF.

The chain recombines TRBV5-1 with TRBJ2-5, with D possibly being TRBD1 or TRBD2 (5 bases each). The germline gives CDR1 SGHRS, CDR2 YFSETQ. The CDR3 is made up of 17 amino acids. V was pared by 1 base and J by 4 bases, with 20 bases between. CDR3 nucleotides: TGCGCCAGCAGCTTGCGCTTTGGGACGCTCCGTCGAGAGACCCAGTACTTC. This encodes CASSLRFGTLRRETQYF.

V is TRBV10-3 and J is TRBJ2-1, with D perhaps being TRBD1 or TRBD2 (5 bases each). The V gene's germline CDR1 is ENHRY and CDR2 SYGVKD. This CDR3 region has 13 residues. V gave up 7 bases and J gave up 5 bases, with 12 bases separating them. CDR3 DNA: TGTGCCATCACCCGGGACGGAAACAATGAGCAGTTCTTC. Its protein is CAITRDGNNEQFF.

This clone was recorded a few times. The V call is TRBV9, the J call TRBJ1-2; 7 bases line up with TRBD1. The length of the CDR3 is 15 residues. V lost 2 bases to trimming and J lost 3 bases; unmatched junction nucleotides: 7. The germline V gene encodes CDR1 SGDLS and CDR2 YYNGEE. CDR3 region: CASSVGNGQDYGYTF. The CDR3 DNA follows: TGTGCCAGCAGCGTGGGGAACGGACAGGACTATGGCTACACCTTC.

The rearrangement joins TRBV7-9 to TRBJ1-6; 7 bases are a match to TRBD1. The CDR3 has 16 residues. Trimming took 5 bases from V and 4 from J; bases not matched to a gene: 8. Germline V gene sequence: CDR1 SEHNR, CDR2 FQNEAQ (reference sequence). CDR3 coding DNA: TGTGCCAGCAGCCCAGACAGGGTGAGATATAATTCACCCCTCCACTTT. The encoded protein is CASSPDRVRYNSPLHF.